Reported below is one TCR beta chain. Its cognate antigen is unknown. Germline loops: CDR1 LGHNA, CDR2 YSLEER. CDR3 length: 15 residues. Trimming stripped 0 bases from V and 4 bases from J, with 12 bases between. These data are taken from a study of cytomegalovirus exposure and HLA in healthy donors. Points from the study as a whole: In a later analysis, a missense DCLRE1C variant was linked to TCR beta V- and J-gene trimming. In a later analysis, DRB1 alleles had the most associated TCRs; HLA-C alleles the fewest. The authors confirmed in vitro that three CMV-associated chains were specific for CMV antigens. The productive fraction for most TCR beta V segments was about 87% or about 30% in an earlier analysis.

PCR involved 60 Vbeta and 13 Jbeta primers. Repertoires were generated with immunoSEQ multiplex PCR, while TCRdb's copy carries only in-frame clones and drops some. Seen here are about 270,000 clones, roughly 90% observed once, and the top ten hold 3% to 4%. The sequencing sample was made of PBMCs. The chain combines TRBV4-3 with TRBJ1-2; the D gene is possibly TRBD1 (5 bases). The TCR comes from a man aged 40-50 years in good health and CMV-seropositive. CDR3 amino acids: CASSQEARDPYGYTF. DNA for the CDR3: TGCGCCAGCAGCCAAGAGGCCAGGGATCCCTATGGCTACACCTTC.